These T cell receptor beta chains were read from a single sample in a study of shared T cell receptors in the human thymus. Only in-frame clones appear in the TCRdb table, and some are missing; sequencing was by immunoSEQ multiplex PCR. The sample has hundreds of thousands of clones; 95% are singletons. Sequences were obtained from thymocytes. Receptor source: a human donor. Each CDR3 is given with its conserved first and last residue. Fields, in order: D gene, clone size, V gene, J gene, CDR3 protein, CDR3 DNA. The D gene is left open where the match is weak. Expanded clones get a size class; other rows say once, few or many, or leave the size out.

d_gene: .; abundance: .; v_gene: TRBV5-6; j_gene: TRBJ2-2; CDR3aa: CASSLGPTPTGELFF; CDR3nt: TGTGCCAGCAGCCTGGGACCGACACCCACCGGGGAGCTGTTTTTT
d_gene: .; abundance: .; v_gene: TRBV10-2; j_gene: TRBJ2-1; CDR3aa: CASSRYQPRDFSSYNEQFF; CDR3nt: TGCGCCAGCAGTCGCTACCAGCCCCGGGACTTCAGCTCCTACAATGAGCAGTTCTTC
d_gene: TRBD2; abundance: once; v_gene: TRBV28; j_gene: TRBJ2-3; CDR3aa: CASSLRDYSNTDTQYF; CDR3nt: TGTGCCAGCAGTTTAAGGGACTACAGTAACACAGATACGCAGTATTTT
d_gene: TRBD2; abundance: .; v_gene: TRBV27; j_gene: TRBJ2-3; CDR3aa: CATTPSGSSTDTQYF; CDR3nt: TGTGCCACTACCCCTAGCGGGAGTAGCACAGATACGCAGTATTTT
d_gene: .; abundance: .; v_gene: TRBV15; j_gene: TRBJ1-1; CDR3aa: CATSSGRHVNTEAFF; CDR3nt: TGTGCCACCAGCAGTGGAAGGCACGTGAACACTGAAGCTTTCTTT
d_gene: .; abundance: .; v_gene: TRBV4-2; j_gene: TRBJ2-5; CDR3aa: CASSQWGAGGQETQYF; CDR3nt: TGTGCCAGCAGCCAATGGGGGGCAGGGGGACAAGAGACCCAGTACTTC
d_gene: .; abundance: .; v_gene: TRBV14; j_gene: TRBJ1-1; CDR3aa: CASSQEDTVNTEAFF; CDR3nt: TGTGCCAGCAGCCAAGAGGACACCGTGAACACTGAAGCTTTCTTT
d_gene: TRBD2; abundance: .; v_gene: TRBV19; j_gene: TRBJ2-1; CDR3aa: CASSTGAGLHNEQFF; CDR3nt: TGTGCCAGTAGTACGGGAGCGGGGTTACACAATGAGCAGTTCTTC
d_gene: .; abundance: .; v_gene: TRBV11-3; j_gene: TRBJ2-2; CDR3aa: CASSSNVGGELFF; CDR3nt: TGTGCCAGCAGCTCTAACGTCGGCGGGGAGCTGTTTTTT
d_gene: .; abundance: .; v_gene: TRBV25-1; j_gene: TRBJ2-7; CDR3aa: CASSNTHYEQYF; CDR3nt: TGTGCCAGCAGTAACACCCACTACGAGCAGTACTTC
d_gene: .; abundance: .; v_gene: TRBV9; j_gene: TRBJ2-4; CDR3aa: CASSVVQRVDSLLAKNIQYF; CDR3nt: TGTGCCAGCAGCGTAGTGCAGCGAGTGGATAGCCTTCTAGCCAAAAACATTCAGTACTTC
d_gene: TRBD1; abundance: .; v_gene: TRBV9; j_gene: TRBJ1-5; CDR3aa: CASSGGDRGWHQPQHF; CDR3nt: TGTGCCAGCAGCGGGGGGGACAGGGGATGGCATCAGCCCCAGCATTTT
d_gene: .; abundance: .; v_gene: TRBV27; j_gene: TRBJ2-1; CDR3aa: CASSPRFGFPLRNEQFF; CDR3nt: TGTGCCAGCAGTCCACGGTTCGGATTCCCCCTCAGGAATGAGCAGTTCTTC
d_gene: .; abundance: .; v_gene: TRBV7-3; j_gene: TRBJ1-4; CDR3aa: CASSLFCGGKLFF; CDR3nt: TGTGCCAGCAGCTTATTCTGTGGGGGAAAACTGTTTTTT
d_gene: .; abundance: .; v_gene: TRBV19; j_gene: TRBJ1-1; CDR3aa: CASSMPSGRNTEAFF; CDR3nt: TGTGCCAGTAGTATGCCCTCGGGGAGGAACACTGAAGCTTTCTTT
d_gene: .; abundance: .; v_gene: TRBV5-4; j_gene: TRBJ1-2; CDR3aa: CASSLAALQVTNYGYTF; CDR3nt: TGTGCCAGCAGCTTGGCAGCCCTACAGGTTACTAACTATGGCTACACCTTC
d_gene: .; abundance: .; v_gene: TRBV6-5; j_gene: TRBJ1-5; CDR3aa: CASSPGEARQPQHF; CDR3nt: TGTGCCAGCAGCCCCGGGGAGGCCAGGCAGCCCCAGCATTTT
d_gene: .; abundance: .; v_gene: TRBV6-1; j_gene: TRBJ2-7; CDR3aa: CASTALRGYEQYF; CDR3nt: TGTGCCAGCACAGCATTGAGGGGCTACGAGCAGTACTTC
d_gene: .; abundance: .; v_gene: TRBV5-1; j_gene: TRBJ1-1; CDR3aa: CASSFWTLPQAFF; CDR3nt: TGCGCCAGCAGCTTTTGGACCTTACCTCAAGCTTTCTTT
d_gene: .; abundance: .; v_gene: TRBV7-9; j_gene: TRBJ2-7; CDR3aa: CASSLVGQGTASYEQYF; CDR3nt: TGTGCCAGCAGCTTAGTCGGGCAGGGTACCGCCTCCTACGAGCAGTACTTC
d_gene: .; abundance: .; v_gene: TRBV27; j_gene: TRBJ2-2; CDR3aa: CASSFGGELFF; CDR3nt: TGTGCCAGCAGTTTTGGCGGGGAGCTGTTTTTT
d_gene: TRBD1; abundance: .; v_gene: TRBV25-1; j_gene: TRBJ2-1; CDR3aa: CASSVSRGNPCLF; CDR3nt: TGTGCCAGCAGTGTCTCCAGGGGGAACCCGTGCCTCTTC
d_gene: TRBD1; abundance: .; v_gene: TRBV11-2; j_gene: TRBJ1-1; CDR3aa: CASSNTGGVNTEAFF; CDR3nt: TGTGCCAGCAGCAATACAGGGGGCGTGAACACTGAAGCTTTCTTT
d_gene: .; abundance: .; v_gene: TRBV12-2; j_gene: TRBJ2-1; CDR3aa: CASRTIPLAGVSLQFF; CDR3nt: TGTGCAAGTCGCACGATCCCCCTAGCGGGAGTTTCATTGCAGTTCTTC
d_gene: .; abundance: .; v_gene: TRBV5-8; j_gene: TRBJ1-4; CDR3aa: CASSLLALGNEKLFF; CDR3nt: TGTGCCAGCAGCTTGCTGGCCCTAGGGAATGAAAAACTGTTTTTT
d_gene: TRBD1; abundance: few; v_gene: TRBV4-3; j_gene: TRBJ2-5; CDR3aa: CASSQEGTGFQETQYF; CDR3nt: TGCGCCAGCAGCCAAGAGGGGACAGGGTTCCAAGAGACCCAGTACTTC
d_gene: .; abundance: .; v_gene: TRBV6-5; j_gene: TRBJ1-1; CDR3aa: CATHPTGNTEAFF; CDR3nt: TGTGCCACCCACCCTACAGGGAACACTGAAGCTTTCTTT
d_gene: .; abundance: .; v_gene: TRBV27; j_gene: TRBJ1-1; CDR3aa: CASSLGDNMNTEAFF; CDR3nt: TGTGCCAGCAGTTTAGGGGACAACATGAACACTGAAGCTTTCTTT
d_gene: .; abundance: .; v_gene: TRBV7-9; j_gene: TRBJ1-5; CDR3aa: CASSSSTQQSKSNQPQHF; CDR3nt: TGTGCCAGCAGCTCCTCTACCCAACAGAGTAAGAGCAATCAGCCCCAGCATTTT
d_gene: .; abundance: few; v_gene: TRBV5-1; j_gene: TRBJ2-1; CDR3aa: CASSNEGSSYNEQFF; CDR3nt: TGCGCCAGCAGCAATGAGGGGAGCTCCTACAATGAGCAGTTCTTC
d_gene: .; abundance: .; v_gene: TRBV5-8; j_gene: TRBJ1-2; CDR3aa: CASSLGGTRGQEQNYGYTF; CDR3nt: TGTGCCAGCAGCTTGGGGGGGACACGCGGGCAGGAGCAGAACTATGGCTACACCTTC
d_gene: .; abundance: .; v_gene: TRBV14; j_gene: TRBJ2-1; CDR3aa: CASSQGQALTPYNEQFF; CDR3nt: TGTGCCAGCAGCCAAGGGCAGGCCTTAACCCCCTACAATGAGCAGTTCTTC
d_gene: TRBD2; abundance: .; v_gene: TRBV6-5; j_gene: TRBJ2-5; CDR3aa: CASSYHPAGGETQYF; CDR3nt: TGTGCCAGCAGTTACCACCCGGCGGGAGGGGAGACCCAGTACTTC
d_gene: .; abundance: .; v_gene: TRBV11-2; j_gene: TRBJ2-5; CDR3aa: CASSPSGGRAQETQYF; CDR3nt: TGTGCCAGCAGCCCAAGTGGGGGCAGGGCCCAAGAGACCCAGTACTTC
d_gene: .; abundance: .; v_gene: TRBV6-1; j_gene: TRBJ2-7; CDR3aa: CASSEGWKGHRLSYEQYF; CDR3nt: TGTGCCAGCAGTGAGGGGTGGAAGGGACACCGTCTCTCCTACGAGCAGTACTTC
d_gene: .; abundance: .; v_gene: TRBV27; j_gene: TRBJ2-5; CDR3aa: CASKWGPQETQYF; CDR3nt: TGTGCCAGCAAATGGGGCCCCCAAGAGACCCAGTACTTC
d_gene: .; abundance: .; v_gene: TRBV2; j_gene: TRBJ1-2; CDR3aa: CASNEGVGDGYTF; CDR3nt: TGTGCCAGCAATGAGGGGGTAGGGGATGGCTACACCTTC
d_gene: TRBD1; abundance: .; v_gene: TRBV27; j_gene: TRBJ1-2; CDR3aa: CASSLSGGNYGYTF; CDR3nt: TGTGCCAGCAGTTTGTCAGGGGGGAACTATGGCTACACCTTC
d_gene: .; abundance: .; v_gene: TRBV28; j_gene: TRBJ2-1; CDR3aa: CASSLCGRRGGNEQFF; CDR3nt: TGTGCCAGCAGTTTATGCGGGCGCCGGGGCGGAAATGAGCAGTTCTTC
d_gene: TRBD2; abundance: .; v_gene: TRBV4-3; j_gene: TRBJ2-3; CDR3aa: CASSQDRGGETDTQYF; CDR3nt: TGCGCCAGCAGCCAAGATCGGGGGGGGGAAACAGATACGCAGTATTTT
d_gene: .; abundance: .; v_gene: TRBV14; j_gene: TRBJ1-1; CDR3aa: CASSQEIPSPGNTEAFF; CDR3nt: TGTGCCAGCAGCCAAGAGATACCGAGTCCGGGGAACACTGAAGCTTTCTTT
d_gene: TRBD2; abundance: .; v_gene: TRBV11-2; j_gene: TRBJ2-1; CDR3aa: CASSLETKGSGGIEEQFF; CDR3nt: TGTGCCAGCAGCTTAGAAACCAAAGGTTCGGGGGGAATAGAGGAGCAGTTCTTC
d_gene: .; abundance: .; v_gene: TRBV20-1; j_gene: TRBJ2-7; CDR3aa: CSATGGDEQYF; CDR3nt: TGCAGTGCTACAGGGGGGGACGAGCAGTACTTC
d_gene: .; abundance: .; v_gene: TRBV7-8; j_gene: TRBJ2-7; CDR3aa: CASSLRRSYEQYF; CDR3nt: TGTGCCAGCAGCTTACGACGGTCCTACGAGCAGTACTTC
d_gene: .; abundance: .; v_gene: TRBV30; j_gene: TRBJ1-5; CDR3aa: CAWSVPRAGVNQPQHF; CDR3nt: TGTGCCTGGAGTGTACCCCGGGCAGGAGTAAATCAGCCCCAGCATTTT
d_gene: .; abundance: .; v_gene: TRBV28; j_gene: TRBJ1-5; CDR3aa: CASRGTRAGRSNQPQHF; CDR3nt: TGTGCCAGCAGAGGTACCCGCGCAGGCCGTTCCAATCAGCCCCAGCATTTT
d_gene: TRBD1; abundance: .; v_gene: TRBV9; j_gene: TRBJ1-1; CDR3aa: CASSPRTGKAFF; CDR3nt: TGTGCCAGCAGCCCTCGGACAGGGAAGGCTTTCTTT
d_gene: .; abundance: .; v_gene: TRBV25-1; j_gene: TRBJ2-4; CDR3aa: CASSAGTLTRGKNIQYF; CDR3nt: TGTGCCAGCAGTGCCGGGACTCTCACGAGGGGCAAAAACATTCAGTACTTC
d_gene: TRBD1; abundance: .; v_gene: TRBV6-1; j_gene: TRBJ2-7; CDR3aa: CASSTGTGAPYEQYF; CDR3nt: TGTGCCAGCAGTACTGGGACAGGGGCCCCCTACGAGCAGTACTTC
d_gene: TRBD2; abundance: .; v_gene: TRBV7-6; j_gene: TRBJ2-7; CDR3aa: CASSLEAGDSYEQYF; CDR3nt: TGTGCCAGCAGCTTAGAAGCGGGAGATTCTTACGAGCAGTACTTC
d_gene: .; abundance: .; v_gene: TRBV30; j_gene: TRBJ2-3; CDR3aa: CAWTSEAADTQYF; CDR3nt: TGTGCCTGGACTAGCGAGGCAGCAGATACGCAGTATTTT
d_gene: .; abundance: .; v_gene: TRBV27; j_gene: TRBJ2-5; CDR3aa: CASTHRGVDRHQETQYF; CDR3nt: TGTGCCAGCACTCACCGAGGTGTTGACAGGCACCAAGAGACCCAGTACTTC
d_gene: .; abundance: .; v_gene: TRBV6-5; j_gene: TRBJ2-5; CDR3aa: CASSPVERLETQYF; CDR3nt: TGTGCCAGCAGCCCCGTTGAGCGTTTGGAGACCCAGTACTTC
d_gene: TRBD1; abundance: .; v_gene: TRBV29-1; j_gene: TRBJ2-1; CDR3aa: CSVWSTGLKSEQFF; CDR3nt: TGCAGCGTTTGGTCGACAGGGCTAAAGTCTGAGCAGTTCTTC
d_gene: TRBD1; abundance: .; v_gene: TRBV29-1; j_gene: TRBJ1-2; CDR3aa: CSVESGTGPLSPNYGYTF; CDR3nt: TGCAGCGTTGAAAGCGGGACAGGACCGCTTTCTCCTAACTATGGCTACACCTTC
d_gene: TRBD2; abundance: .; v_gene: TRBV4-1; j_gene: TRBJ2-7; CDR3aa: CASSHLGTRGEQYF; CDR3nt: TGCGCCAGCAGCCATCTCGGGACTAGGGGCGAGCAGTACTTC
d_gene: TRBD1; abundance: .; v_gene: TRBV14; j_gene: TRBJ1-4; CDR3aa: CASSPGGGYEKLFF; CDR3nt: TGTGCCAGCAGCCCAGGGGGAGGTTACGAAAAACTGTTTTTT